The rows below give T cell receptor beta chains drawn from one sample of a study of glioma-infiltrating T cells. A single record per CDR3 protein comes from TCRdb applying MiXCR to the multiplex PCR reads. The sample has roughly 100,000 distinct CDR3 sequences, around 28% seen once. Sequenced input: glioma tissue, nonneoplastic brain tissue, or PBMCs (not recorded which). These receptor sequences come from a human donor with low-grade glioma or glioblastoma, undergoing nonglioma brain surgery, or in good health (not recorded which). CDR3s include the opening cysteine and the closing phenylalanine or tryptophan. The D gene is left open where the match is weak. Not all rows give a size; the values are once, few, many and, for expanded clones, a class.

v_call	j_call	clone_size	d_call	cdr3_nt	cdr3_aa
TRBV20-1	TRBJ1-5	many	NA	TGCAGTGCCAGAATTAATCACGGAGGCAATCAGCCCCAGCATTTT	CSARINHGGNQPQHF
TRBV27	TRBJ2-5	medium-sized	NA	TGTGCCAGCAGTTTAGTGGACAGATTAGAGACCCAGTACTTC	CASSLVDRLETQYF
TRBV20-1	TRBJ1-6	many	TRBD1	TGCAGTGTTCGGACAGGGGCAAATAATTCACCCCTCCACTTT	CSVRTGANNSPLHF
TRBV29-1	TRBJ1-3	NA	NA	TGCAGCGTTGCGCAGGGAGTGAACGGAAGCACCATATATTTT	CSVAQGVNGSTIYF
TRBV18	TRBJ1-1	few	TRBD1	TGTGCCAGCTCGTATCGACAGGGGCCGAACACTGAAGCTTTCTTT	CASSYRQGPNTEAFF
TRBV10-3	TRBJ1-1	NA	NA	TGTGCCATCAGTTTAGAGGAGAACACTGAAGCTTTCTTT	CAISLEENTEAFF
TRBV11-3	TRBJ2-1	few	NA	TGTGCCAGCAGCTTGGGTCTGGTTGACAATGAGCAGTTCTTC	CASSLGLVDNEQFF
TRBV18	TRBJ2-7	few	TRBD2	TGTGCCAGCTCACAATCTAGCGGGGCCTACGAGCAGTACTTC	CASSQSSGAYEQYF
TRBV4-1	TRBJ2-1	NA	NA	TGCGCCAGCAGCCCCTACAAGGCGGGTTACAATGAGCAGTTCTTC	CASSPYKAGYNEQFF
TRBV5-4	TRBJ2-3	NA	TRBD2	TGTGCCAGCAGCATCGGACTAGCGGGGTCAGATACGCAGTATTTT	CASSIGLAGSDTQYF
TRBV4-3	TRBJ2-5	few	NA	TGCGCCAGGACACCCGAGGGGCACCGCCAAGAGACCCAGTACTTC	CARTPEGHRQETQYF
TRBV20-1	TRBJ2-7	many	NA	TGCAGTGCTAGACCGGGCGAAGGGCAGTACTTC	CSARPGEGQYF
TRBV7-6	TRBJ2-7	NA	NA	TGTGCCAGCAGCTTAGGGGGCAACTCCTACGAGCAGTACTTC	CASSLGGNSYEQYF
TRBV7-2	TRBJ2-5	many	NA	TGTGCCAGCAGCTTCACCCCCGGAGGAGAGACCCAGTACTTC	CASSFTPGGETQYF
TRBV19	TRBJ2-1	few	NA	TGTGCCAGTAGCAAAATGAGCGGAAGCTCCTACAATGAGCAGTTCTTC	CASSKMSGSSYNEQFF
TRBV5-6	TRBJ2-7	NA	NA	TGTGCCAGCAGCTCCATCCTCTACGAGCAGTACTTC	CASSSILYEQYF
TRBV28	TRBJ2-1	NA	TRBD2	TGTGCCAGCAGTTTAAAGAGCGGGGGGCAACCCTACAATGAGCAGTTCTTC	CASSLKSGGQPYNEQFF
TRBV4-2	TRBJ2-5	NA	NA	TGTGCCAGCAGCCAAGGGAAGACCCAAGAGACCCAGTACTTC	CASSQGKTQETQYF
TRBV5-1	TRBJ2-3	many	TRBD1	TGCGCCAGCAGCATAGACAGGGCCCGAGATACGCAGTATTTT	CASSIDRARDTQYF
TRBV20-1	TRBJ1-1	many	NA	TGCAGTGCTAGAGATCAGGACACAAAAGCTTTCTTT	CSARDQDTKAFF
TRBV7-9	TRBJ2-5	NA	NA	TGTGCCAGCAGCTTAAGAGGAGAGGCCCAGTACTTC	CASSLRGEAQYF
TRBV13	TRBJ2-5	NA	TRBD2	TGTGCCAGCAGCTTATGGGGAACGAGCGGGGATAAGACCCAGTACTTC	CASSLWGTSGDKTQYF
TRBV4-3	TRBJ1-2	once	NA	TGCGCCAGCAGCCAAGATGGAGGGCTCGGCTACACCTTC	CASSQDGGLGYTF
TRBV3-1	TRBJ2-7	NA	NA	TGTGCCAGCAGCCAAGTAACCCAAACGTCCTCCTACGAGCAGTACTTC	CASSQVTQTSSYEQYF
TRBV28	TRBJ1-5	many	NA	TGTGCCAGCAACCAAGACGGGACGGGCCTTCATCAGCCCCAGCATTTT	CASNQDGTGLHQPQHF
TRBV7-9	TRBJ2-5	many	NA	TGTGCCAGCAGCTTCGAGGCTCCGACCCAGTACTTC	CASSFEAPTQYF
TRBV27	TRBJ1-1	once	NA	TGTGCCAGCAGTTTCATGAGAGAAGGTGAAGCTTTATTT	CASSFMREGEALF
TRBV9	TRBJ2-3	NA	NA	TGTGCCAGCAGCGTACGGTCCTTTGGGGAATCAGATACGCAGTATTTT	CASSVRSFGESDTQYF
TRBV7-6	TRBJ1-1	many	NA	TGTGCCAGCAGCAAAGGGGCAGCGAACACTGAAGCTTTCTTT	CASSKGAANTEAFF
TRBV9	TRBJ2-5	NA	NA	TGTGCCAGCAGCGTAGGCCAAGAGACCCAGTACTTC	CASSVGQETQYF
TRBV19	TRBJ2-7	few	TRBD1	TGTGCCAGTAGTCCCCCCGGGACAGGGCCCGAGCAGTACTTC	CASSPPGTGPEQYF
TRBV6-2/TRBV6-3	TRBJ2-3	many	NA	TGTGCCAGCAGTTACACGCGGGGTGAGGCAGATACGCAGTATTTT	CASSYTRGEADTQYF
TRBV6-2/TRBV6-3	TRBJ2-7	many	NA	TGTGCCAGCAGTTACGGGACAAACTACGAGCAGTACTTC	CASSYGTNYEQYF
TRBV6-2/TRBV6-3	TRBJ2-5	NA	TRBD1	TGTGCCACCGCGACAGGGAGTGAGACCCAGTACTTC	CATATGSETQYF
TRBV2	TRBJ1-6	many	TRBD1	TGTGCCAGCAGTGGGGACAGCTCACCCCTCCACTTT	CASSGDSSPLHF
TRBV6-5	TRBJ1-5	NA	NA	TGTGCCAGCAGTTACTCTGGAGTAGGGGAGAATCAGCCCCAGCATTTT	CASSYSGVGENQPQHF
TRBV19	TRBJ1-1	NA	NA	TGTGCCAGTAGTAAGTCGAGGTGTACTGAAGCTTTCTTT	CASSKSRCTEAFF
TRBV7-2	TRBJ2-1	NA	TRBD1	TGTGCCAGCAGCTTAGTCCGACAGGGAACCCACGAGCAGTTCTTC	CASSLVRQGTHEQFF
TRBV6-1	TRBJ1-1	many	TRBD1	TGTGCCAGCAGACCTCCGGGACAGCTGAACACTGAAGCTTTCTTT	CASRPPGQLNTEAFF
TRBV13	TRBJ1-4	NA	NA	TGTGCCAGCAGCTTTGGGCGGACAGTTTTTGAAAAACTGTTTTTT	CASSFGRTVFEKLFF
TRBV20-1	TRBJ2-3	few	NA	TGCAGTGCTAGAAAAGGCGGGTCCTACAATGAGCAGTATTTT	CSARKGGSYNEQYF
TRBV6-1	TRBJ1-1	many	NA	TGTGCCAGCAAAACGGGACGGGCCAACACTGAAGCTTTCTTT	CASKTGRANTEAFF
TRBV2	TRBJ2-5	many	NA	TGTGCCAGCAGCGAACGGACAGAACAAGAGACCCAGTACTTC	CASSERTEQETQYF
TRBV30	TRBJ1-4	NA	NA	TGTGCCTGGAGAGGAGGGACCTTTAATGAAAAACTGTTTTTT	CAWRGGTFNEKLFF
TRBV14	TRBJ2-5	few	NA	TGTGCCAGCCGCCGGACAGATCAAGAGACCCAGTACTTC	CASRRTDQETQYF
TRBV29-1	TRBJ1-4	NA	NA	TGCAGCGTTAGGGCTGATAATGAAAAACTGGTTTTT	CSVRADNEKLVF
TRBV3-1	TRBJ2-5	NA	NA	TGTGCCAGCAGCATGACGCAAGGGACCCAGTACTTC	CASSMTQGTQYF
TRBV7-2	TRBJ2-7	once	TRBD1	TGTGCCAGCAGCTCTCCGGACAGGGCCTCCTACGAGCAGTACTTC	CASSSPDRASYEQYF
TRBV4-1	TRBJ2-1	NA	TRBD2	TGCGCCAGCAGCCAAGCCTTCTGGAGTAGCGGGGGGCTGAGCTCCTACAATGAGCAGTTCTTC	CASSQAFWSSGGLSSYNEQFF
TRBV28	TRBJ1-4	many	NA	TGTGCCAGCAGCCCCCCGTCAACTGAAAAACTGTTTTTT	CASSPPSTEKLFF
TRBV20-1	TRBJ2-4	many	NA	TGCAGTGCTGAACCGGGGACAACGGAAAACATTCAGTACTTC	CSAEPGTTENIQYF
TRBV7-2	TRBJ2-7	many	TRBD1	TGTGCCAGCAGCATCTACGGGACAGGGGAATCCTACGAGCAGTACTTC	CASSIYGTGESYEQYF
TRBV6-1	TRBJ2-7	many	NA	TGTGCCAGCAGCCGTACAGGGATTATATCCTACGAGCAGTACTTC	CASSRTGIISYEQYF
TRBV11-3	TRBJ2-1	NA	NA	TGTGCCAGCAGCTTGACGAAGAGCTCCTACAATGAGCAGTTCTTC	CASSLTKSSYNEQFF
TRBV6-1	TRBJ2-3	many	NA	TGTGCCAGCAGAGGGATTAGCACAGATACGCAGTATTTT	CASRGISTDTQYF
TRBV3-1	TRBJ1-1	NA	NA	TGTGCCAGCAGCCTCCGGGCAGGGGACACTGGAGCTTTCTTT	CASSLRAGDTGAFF
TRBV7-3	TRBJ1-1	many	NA	TGTGCCAGCAGCTCCCCGGACACTGAAGCTTTCTTT	CASSSPDTEAFF
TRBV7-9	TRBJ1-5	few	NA	TGTGCCAGCAGCTTAGAGCCAGCAAGCAATCAGCCCCAGCATTTT	CASSLEPASNQPQHF
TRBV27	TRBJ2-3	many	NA	TGTGCCAGCAGTCCCAGGTCGGTTGGGGATACGCAGTATTTT	CASSPRSVGDTQYF